Sequencing of this T cell receptor beta chain was carried out in a study of T cell responses to AZD1222 COVID-19 vaccine. Study-level results: The donors showed a predominance of white British ancestry and of females, with possible underestimation of clonal diversity. Repertoire sampling happened only post peak T cell response. The span of vaccine-associated CD4 TCRs extended across spike, with dominance at 160-218 and 743-854.

The protocol was immunoSEQ multiplex PCR, while the TCRdb copy is restricted to in-frame clones and leaves out a portion. The sample gives 110,000 to 150,000 clones, about 90% of which show up once; roughly 3.5% is in the top ten. Germline assignment: CDR1 SGHDN and CDR2 FVKESK. The length of the CDR3 is 17 residues. The V gene end was trimmed by 4 bases and the J gene end by 2 bases; junction bases not matched to a gene: 8. Worth noting for this clone: What it recognizes is unknown.

The source is an adult who received the AZD1222 COVID-19 vaccine. The gene calls are TRBV14 and TRBJ2-5; 12 bases fit TRBD2. The material sequenced was peripheral blood, taken 28 days after the second AZD1222 dose. CDR3 coding DNA: TGTGCCAGCAGCCTAGGACTAGCGGGGATATTACAAGAGACCCAGTACTTC. Protein: CASSLGLAGILQETQYF.